These T cell receptor beta chains were read from a single sample in a study of blood T cell repertoires in COVID-19. The data were produced by immunoSEQ multiplex PCR, yet TCRdb's version contains in-frame clones alone and is incomplete. The repertoire holds approximately 70,000 clones, with about nine tenths as singletons. The sample taken for sequencing was peripheral blood. The receptor source for this set is a man between 65 and 85 years old with active or convalescent COVID-19. Each CDR3 is given with its conserved first and last residue. The order of the fields is clone size, D gene, J gene, V gene, CDR3 length, CDR3 DNA, CDR3 protein. A D gene is named only where the DNA matches it firmly. A row's size may be missing; if present it is once, few, many or a size class.

- - TRBJ1-6 TRBV27 15 TGTGCCAGCAGTTTATGGGGGGGAAGGCGTTCACCCCTCCACTTT CASSLWGGRRSPLHF
- - TRBJ1-3 TRBV3-1/TRBV3-2 14 TGTGCCAGCAGCTACACAGGGACTGGAAACACCATATATTTT CASSYTGTGNTIYF
- - TRBJ1-5 TRBV10-1 11 TGCGCCAGCACCTTTGATCAGCCCCAGCATTTT CASTFDQPQHF
- TRBD2 TRBJ2-2 TRBV5-4 15 TGTGCCAGCAGCTTGACTAGCGGGGATTACCGGGAGCTGTTTTTT CASSLTSGDYRELFF
- TRBD1 TRBJ1-2 TRBV11-2 14 TGTGCCAGCTCACGGGGACAGGGGTTCTATGGCTACACCTTC CASSRGQGFYGYTF
- TRBD2 TRBJ2-3 TRBV4-3 14 TGCGCCAGCAGCCGGGGACTAGCGGCAGATACGCAGTATTTT CASSRGLAADTQYF
- - TRBJ1-1 TRBV13 11 TGTGCCAGCAGCTTATGGAGAGAAGCTTTCTTT CASSLWREAFF
few - TRBJ2-5 TRBV7-3 13 TGTGCCAGCAGCCTGGGCCGACAAGAGACCCAGTACTTC CASSLGRQETQYF
- - TRBJ1-6 TRBV28 12 TGTGCCAGCAGTTTGAAGTACACACCCCTCCACTTT CASSLKYTPLHF
- TRBD2 TRBJ2-3 TRBV7-8 16 TGTGCCAGCAGCTTAGCTGGGACTAGGAGCACAGATACGCAGTATTTT CASSLAGTRSTDTQYF
- TRBD2 TRBJ2-2 TRBV7-9 14 TGTGCCAGCAGCCAGACGGCGGGGGCCGGGGAGCTGTTTTTT CASSQTAGAGELFF
- - TRBJ1-2 TRBV5-1 14 TGCGCCAGCAGCTTGGCGACAGGCAACTATGGCTACACCTTC CASSLATGNYGYTF
- TRBD1 TRBJ1-6 TRBV2 14 TGTGCCAGCAGTGGGACAGGCCACCGTTCACCCCTCCACTTT CASSGTGHRSPLHF
- - TRBJ1-3 TRBV5-6 15 TGTGCCAGCAGCTTCAGTCCAGACTCTGGAAACACCATATATTTT CASSFSPDSGNTIYF
- - TRBJ1-1 TRBV5-6 17 TGTGCCAGCAGCCGGGACACCCTAGTGGAAAGAAACAATGAAGCTTTCTTT CASSRDTLVERNNEAFF
- - TRBJ2-7 TRBV21-1 19 TGTGCCAGCAGCCATAAAGGGGGACATTGGACTAGCGGGAGTCCCGAGCAGTACTTC CASSHKGGHWTSGSPEQYF
few TRBD1 TRBJ2-7 TRBV27 16 TGTGCCAGCAGTTACCGACCCCCGGGACAGGGCTACGAGCAGTACTTC CASSYRPPGQGYEQYF
- TRBD1 TRBJ1-5 TRBV28 16 TGTGCCAGCAGTCAGAGGACAGGGGGAATCAATCAGCCCCAGCATTTT CASSQRTGGINQPQHF
- - TRBJ2-3 TRBV9 12 TGTGCCAGCAGCGCAAGCACAGATACGCAGTATTTT CASSASTDTQYF
- TRBD1 TRBJ1-2 TRBV28 14 TGTGCCAGCAGTCGGACAGGTTGGGGCTATGGCTACACCTTC CASSRTGWGYGYTF
- TRBD2 TRBJ2-3 TRBV6-2/TRBV6-3 18 TGTGCCAGCAGTTACTCGAGACTAGCGGGAGGAAGCACAGATACGCAGTATTTT CASSYSRLAGGSTDTQYF
- TRBD1 TRBJ1-1 TRBV7-2 16 TGTGCCAGCAGCTCTACAGGGGGGAACCGGAACACTGAAGCTTTCTTT CASSSTGGNRNTEAFF
- - TRBJ1-3 TRBV7-2 16 TGTGCCAGCAGCCAAGGGGCAGGGGACTCTGGAAACACCATATATTTT CASSQGAGDSGNTIYF
- - TRBJ2-5 TRBV24-1 15 TGTGCCACCAGTGATGGAGGGGATCAGGCGGAGACCCAGTACTTC CATSDGGDQAETQYF
- TRBD1 TRBJ1-4 TRBV7-2 14 TGTGCCAGCACCTTAGGACAGGGAAGGGAAAAACTGTTTTTT CASTLGQGREKLFF
- - TRBJ1-1 TRBV7-2 15 TGTGCCAGCAGCGCCGTCCGAGGGAAATACACTGAAGCTTTCTTT CASSAVRGKYTEAFF
- TRBD1 TRBJ2-7 TRBV4-1 14 TGCGCCAGCAGCCAGGGACAGACAGTCTACGAGCAGTACTTC CASSQGQTVYEQYF
- TRBD2 TRBJ2-1 TRBV19 17 TGTGCCAGTAGTATTATGCTAGCGGGGGGATCCTACAATGAGCAGTTCTTC CASSIMLAGGSYNEQFF
- - TRBJ1-1 TRBV11-2 18 TGTGCCAGCAGCCCTCCCGACAAAGCATTACAAGGGGTCACTGAAGCTTTCTTT CASSPPDKALQGVTEAFF
- TRBD1 TRBJ1-2 TRBV3-1/TRBV3-2 14 TGTGCCAGCAGCCGAACAGGGGGCGGCTATGGCTACACCTTC CASSRTGGGYGYTF
- - TRBJ1-1 TRBV27 14 TGTGCCAGCAGTTTAGCCGGGGGAATCACTGAAGCTTTCTTT CASSLAGGITEAFF
- TRBD2 TRBJ2-3 TRBV5-6 18 TGTGCCAGCAGCCCATGGGGGACTCTAGCGGAAGGGGCAGATACGCAGTATTTT CASSPWGTLAEGADTQYF
- TRBD1 TRBJ2-1 TRBV5-1 16 TGCGCCAGCAGCTTGGCCACCGGGACAGGGAACTATGAGCAGTTCTTC CASSLATGTGNYEQFF
- - TRBJ2-7 TRBV11-2 15 TGTGCCAGCAGCTCGCGGGGGGGACAGGCCTCCGAGCAGTACTTC CASSSRGGQASEQYF
- TRBD1 TRBJ1-2 TRBV19 14 TGTGCCAGTAGTAATGGACAGGCCAACTATGGCTACACCTTC CASSNGQANYGYTF
few TRBD1 TRBJ2-2 TRBV7-9 17 TGTGCCAGCAGCCCCAGGACAGGGGTTTGGGAAGAGGGGGAGCTGTTTTTT CASSPRTGVWEEGELFF
once TRBD1 TRBJ2-7 TRBV4-3 16 TGCGCCAGCAGCCCGGGTTGGAGACAGGGGAACTACGAGCAGTACTTC CASSPGWRQGNYEQYF
- - TRBJ1-1 TRBV24-1 11 TGTGCCACCAGTGACGCAGGGAGGCTTTCATTT CATSDAGRLSF
- - TRBJ2-7 TRBV2 15 TGTGCCAGCAGATATGGGGCCCGGATCTCCTACGAGCAGTACTTC CASRYGARISYEQYF
once - TRBJ2-5 TRBV3-1/TRBV3-2 13 TGTGCCAGCAGCCAACAGGGGCGGGAGACCCAGTACTTC CASSQQGRETQYF
- TRBD2 TRBJ2-7 TRBV5-1 16 TGCGCCAGCAGCACCTTAGCGGGAGTATTGCGCTACGAGCAGTACTTC CASSTLAGVLRYEQYF
- - TRBJ1-1 TRBV4-1 14 TGCGCCAGCAGCCAAACCCAGGGTCACACTGAAGCTTTCTTT CASSQTQGHTEAFF
- - TRBJ2-7 TRBV19 14 TGTGCCAGTAGTCTGGAGGGCCTCTCCTACGAGCAGTACTTC CASSLEGLSYEQYF